The 15 T cell receptor beta chains in this list originate from one sample, sequenced in a study of long-term antiretroviral therapy in people with HIV. At survey level, the immunoSEQ assay was run in its v3.0 version. Sequencing used immunoSEQ multiplex PCR; TCRdb keeps in-frame clones, though not all of them. The table lists fewer than 20,000 clones, over 65% of them singletons. The starting material was unsorted PBMCs, obtained 2.1 years after starting antiretroviral therapy. These receptors were collected from a man aged 35 to 55 with HIV.

The gene calls are TRBV5-6 and TRBJ1-2; D remains ambiguous. Trimming took 2 bases from V and 4 from J, leaving 12 bases between them. This CDR3 is built from 14 residues. Germline V gene data show CDR1 as SGHDT and CDR2 as YYEEEE. The CDR3 nucleotides are TGTGCCAGCAGCTTTACCTCGCCTCTCTATGGCTACACCTTC. Its protein product is CASSFTSPLYGYTF.

The chain links TRBV27 to TRBJ2-5; 8 bases are a match to TRBD1. Unmatched junction bases numbered 15, after V lost 5 bases and J lost 4 bases. The germline gives CDR1 MNHEY, CDR2 SMNVEV (reference sequence). This CDR3 has 17 residues. The CDR3 region is CASSPRQGTPSIETQYF. In DNA form, the CDR3 reads TGTGCCAGCAGTCCGCGACAGGGGACACCGTCGATAGAGACCCAGTACTTC.

The table lists this clone with a few counts. The genes are TRBV2 and TRBJ1-5, with a possible D match to TRBD1 (5 bases). Germline V gene data show CDR1 as SNHLY and CDR2 as FYNNEI. V was trimmed by 5 bases and J by 5 bases, leaving 10 bases between them. This CDR3 is 13 amino acids long. CDR3 amino acids: CASSLQGDQPQHF. In DNA form, the CDR3 reads TGTGCCAGCAGTTTGCAGGGAGATCAGCCCCAGCATTTT.

V is TRBV5-1 and J is TRBJ2-1; D unresolved. V dropped 0 bases and J dropped 0 bases, with 10 bases sitting between them. The CDR3 consists of 16 residues. Germline V CDR1 and CDR2: SGHRS, YFSETQ. The CDR3 protein is CASSLGVRSSYNEQFF. Here the CDR3 DNA reads TGCGCCAGCAGCTTGGGGGTTCGCAGCTCCTACAATGAGCAGTTCTTC.

CDR3 nucleotide sequence: TGCAGCGTTGAACAGGGACAGGGGGTAACTGGGGCCAACGTCCTGACTTTC. Translation: CSVEQGQGVTGANVLTF. This rearrangement joins TRBV29-1 to TRBJ2-6; 11 nucleotides align to TRBD1. CDR3 length: 17 amino acids. Germline CDR1 and CDR2: SQVTM and ANQGSEA. Trimming took 2 bases from V and 2 from J; bases not matched to a gene: 5.

The rearrangement uses TRBV2 and TRBJ2-5; tentatively, D is TRBD1 (5 bases). The CDR3 is 14 residues long. The V end lost 6 bases, the J end lost 1 base, and 12 bases lay between the germline ends. CDR1 is SNHLY, CDR2 FYNNEI, per germline. The CDR3 nucleotides read TGTGCCAGCAGAGAGACAGAAGTCCAAGAGACCCAGTACTTC. It yields the protein CASRETEVQETQYF.

This rearrangement joins TRBV6-4 to TRBJ1-1, with D possibly matching TRBD1 (5 bases). Trimming took 6 bases from V and 2 from J, leaving 10 bases between them. CDR1 is MRHNA, CDR2 SNTAGT, per germline. The CDR3 is 13 residues long. The chain's CDR3 is CASRMGPNTEAFF. DNA for the CDR3: TGTGCCAGCAGGATGGGACCCAACACTGAAGCTTTCTTT.

J is TRBJ2-1 and V is TRBV5-5; D not certain. Germline loops: CDR1 SGHKS, CDR2 YYEKEE (reference sequence). The CDR3 consists of 14 residues. V lost 0 bases and J 1 base, leaving 5 bases between the germline ends. The CDR3 nucleotides are TGTGCCAGCAGCTTGGACTGGTCCTACAATGAGCAGTTCTTC. Translation: CASSLDWSYNEQFF.

CDR3 region: CASAARGAEAFF. The CDR3 DNA reads TGTGCCAGCGCTGCTAGAGGGGCGGAAGCTTTCTTT. This chain joins TRBV7-9 and TRBJ1-1; D possibly corresponds to TRBD1 (5 bases). Looked up from germline, CDR1 is SEHNR and CDR2 is FQNEAQ (reference sequence). The V end was cut by 8 bases, the J end by 8 bases, with 15 bases between. The CDR3 has 12 amino acids.

The V and J genes are TRBV10-3 and TRBJ2-3, with 7 bases matching TRBD1. The CDR3 extends over 15 amino acids. Germline V gene lookup returns CDR1 ENHRY and CDR2 SYGVKD. V shed 4 bases and J 6 bases; nucleotides not matched to a gene: 10. CDR3 region: CAISGQGVHGDTQYF. The CDR3 nucleotides are TGTGCCATCAGTGGTCAGGGGGTCCATGGGGATACGCAGTATTTT.

This clone was seen only a few times. The chain combines TRBV29-1 with TRBJ1-2; 10 nucleotides match TRBD1. The V gene end was trimmed by 5 bases and the J gene end by 3 bases; junction bases not matched to a gene: 12. This CDR3 is 16 amino acids long. Germline loops: CDR1 SQVTM, CDR2 ANQGSEA. CDR3 nucleotides: TGCAGCGTTCCAGATCAGATTGGACAGGGGGACTATGGCTACACCTTC. Protein sequence: CSVPDQIGQGDYGYTF.

This clone was detected only a few times. The chain uses TRBV2 and TRBJ2-1; 9 nucleotides match TRBD1. Germline loops: CDR1 SNHLY, CDR2 FYNNEI. This CDR3 is 14 amino acids long. V lost 4 bases, J lost 9 bases, and 7 bases stayed unmatched. DNA for the CDR3: TGTGCCAGCAGTGCCGGGACAGGGTTCGGTGAGCAGTTCTTC. Protein sequence: CASSAGTGFGEQFF.

The chain joins TRBV27 to TRBJ2-3, with a tentative D call TRBD2 (6 bases). The CDR3 covers 15 residues. V shed 5 bases and J shed 4 bases, with 16 bases lying between them. The germline CDR1 and CDR2 sequences are MNHEY and SMNVEV (reference sequence). The CDR3 DNA follows: TGTGCCAGCAGTCTCTTGGGACTGAGGGCAGATACGCAGTATTTT. Protein: CASSLLGLRADTQYF.

Only a few counts were recorded for this clone. The J gene is TRBJ1-5, the V gene TRBV5-6; D not resolved. V was shortened by 4 bases and J by 2 bases, with 19 bases between the two germline ends. CDR1 is SGHDT, CDR2 YYEEEE, per germline. The length of the CDR3 is 17 residues. The CDR3 DNA reads as TGTGCCAGCAGCCCTGGCCGGACTCCTGGGGGCAATCAGCCCCAGCATTTT. Amino acid sequence: CASSPGRTPGGNQPQHF.

The chain is built from TRBV29-1 and TRBJ1-1; D might be TRBD1 (5 bases). V was pared by 0 bases and J by 0 bases, with 26 bases between. Looked up from germline, CDR1 is SQVTM and CDR2 is ANQGSEA. The CDR3 consists of 20 residues. In DNA, the CDR3 is TGCAGCGTTGAAGATAGAACGTATGGAGGCCCGGGACGGTTGAACACTGAAGCTTTCTTT. It encodes CSVEDRTYGGPGRLNTEAFF.